This TCR beta chain was retrieved from a study of cytomegalovirus exposure and HLA in healthy donors. The study's findings and limits: Subsequent analysis found a tendency for first-cohort TCR clusters to co-occur within the approximately 130 validation repertoires. Most TCR sequences were seen very rarely across donors, but some public TCRs occurred in many.

Trimming removed 2 bases at V and 1 base at J, with 9 bases between. CDR1 and CDR2 from the germline V gene are MDHEN and SYDVKM. The CDR3 covers 15 residues. Sequencing used immunoSEQ multiplex PCR; TCRdb keeps in-frame clones, though not all of them. The sample has around 140,000 clones, 87% seen once. Among the 120 or so subjects of the validation cohort, separate from the approximately 700-subject first cohort, were the donors. Concerning this clone: Its specificity is not known.

The V and J genes are TRBV28 and TRBJ1-3; D gene ambiguous. Sequencing used PBMCs. This sequence was found in a man aged 18 to 30 in good health and CMV-seropositive. The CDR3 loop is CASSLRTPSGNTIYF. In nucleotides, the CDR3 is TGTGCCAGCAGTTTAAGGACTCCTTCTGGAAACACCATATATTTT.